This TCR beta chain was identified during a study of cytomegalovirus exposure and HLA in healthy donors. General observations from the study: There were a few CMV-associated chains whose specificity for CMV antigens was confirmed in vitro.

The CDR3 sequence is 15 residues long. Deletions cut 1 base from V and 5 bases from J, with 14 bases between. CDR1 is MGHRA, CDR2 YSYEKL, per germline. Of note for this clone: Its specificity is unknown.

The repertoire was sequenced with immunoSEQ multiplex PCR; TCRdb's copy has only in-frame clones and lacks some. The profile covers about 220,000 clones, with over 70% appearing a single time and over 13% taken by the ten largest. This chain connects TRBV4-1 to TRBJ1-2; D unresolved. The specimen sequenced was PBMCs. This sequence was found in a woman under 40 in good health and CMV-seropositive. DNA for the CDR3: TGCGCCAGCAGCCAAGCCCCCCAGACTCCTTATGGCTACACCTTC. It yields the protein CASSQAPQTPYGYTF.